This record looks at one TCR beta chain sequence and its context. The antigen is not known. The V gene end was trimmed by 4 bases and the J gene end by 9 bases; junction bases not matched to a gene: 14. Germline CDR1 MNHEY, CDR2 SMNVEV (reference sequence). CDR3 length: 15 amino acids. A multiplex PCR was run with 60 Vbeta primers and 13 Jbeta primers. The table came from immunoSEQ multiplex PCR; TCRdb's copy has only in-frame clones and leaves some out. The sample comprises around 120,000 clones, 80% of which are singletons, and roughly 9.2% rests with the top ten. This sample was included in a study of cytomegalovirus exposure and HLA in healthy donors. About the study: Among the roughly 370 genotyped donors, more than 70% were placed in the Caucasian-associated ancestry cluster.

Findings and limits, study-wide: Per published accounts, TCR beta sequences correctly predicted the HLA-A and HLA-B alleles of most subjects. TCR beta chains numbering more than 150 were designated cytomegalovirus-associated.

V is TRBV27 and J is TRBJ1-1; 7 positions agree with TRBD1. Sequencing used PBMCs. This TCR derives from a female donor in good health and CMV-seropositive. Here the CDR3 reads CASSSIRDRKIKAFF. CDR3 nucleotides: TGTGCCAGCAGTTCCATCAGGGACAGAAAAATTAAAGCTTTCTTT.